This paragraph covers one T cell receptor beta chain sequence. As yet, its antigen is unknown. Read coverage stops 3 residues before the CDR3 terminus; the germline J gene supplies the remainder. The CDR3 length is 14 residues. CDR1 and CDR2 (germline): KGHSH, LQKENI. The sample originates from a study of T cells in women clearing cervical HPV infection. Method: immunoSEQ multiplex PCR; TCRdb's copy keeps in-frame clones and lacks some. The table counts about 31,000 clones; approximately 3% lies in the top ten. Broader study findings: T-cell numbers per sample were unknown and may explain richness differences.

This receptor was taken from a woman aged 18 to 69 with a cervical HPV16 infection that either progressed to CIN3+ or cleared (not recorded which). The J gene is TRBJ1-2, the V gene TRBV18; TRBD1 matches 7 bases. Sequenced sample: blood buffy coat. CDR3 sequence: CASSPTTGNGDYTF. The DNA read from the CDR3 is TGTGCCAGCTCACCCACGACAGGGAATGGCGAC.